The entry below describes one T cell receptor (beta chain). This CDR3 region has 14 residues. In germline, CDR1 is LGHNT, CDR2 FRNRAP. Trimming cost V 7 bases and J 3 bases; bases outside gene matches: 5. This sample stems from a study of blood T cell repertoires in COVID-19. For the study at large: COVID-19 samples collected from the United States, Italy and Spain covered acute and convalescent phases.

Sequencing was performed with immunoSEQ multiplex PCR; in TCRdb, only in-frame clones are kept and a portion is missing. The sample holds some 72,000 clones, about 89% seen once. The chain links TRBV12-5 to TRBJ1-5; 8 bases map to TRBD1. The TCR was taken from a man in his sixties with acute or convalescent COVID-19. Sample: peripheral blood. This CDR3 reads CASAQGQDNQPQHF. For the CDR3, the DNA is TGTGCTAGTGCCCAGGGACAGGACAATCAGCCCCAGCATTTT.